One sample yielded the 25 T cell receptor beta chains listed below, sequenced in a study of CD4 T cells in relation to SARS-CoV-2 and coronaviruses. The unexposed donors gave CD4+ T cells in 2011-2018, prior to COVID-19. Method: immunoSEQ multiplex PCR; TCRdb's copy keeps in-frame clones and lacks some. The top ten hold roughly 0.21% of the sample, which has approximately 70,000 clones, 90% to 95% seen once. Material for sequencing was naive CD4+ T cells from PBMCs. The subset was: naive CD4+ T cells isolated by negative enrichment. All receptors derive from a human donor in good health.

The gene calls are TRBV6-5 and TRBJ2-5, with TRBD1 as a possible D gene (5 bases). The V and J ends lost 5 bases and 2 bases respectively, with 12 bases between them. This CDR3 is 14 amino acids long. CDR1 is MNHEY and CDR2 is SVGAGI in the germline V gene. The CDR3 is CASSPDSVQETQYF. CDR3 nucleotide sequence: TGTGCCAGCAGTCCTGACAGCGTACAAGAGACCCAGTACTTC.

The V and J genes are TRBV30 and TRBJ1-4; a weak D match, TRBD1 (5 bases). The CDR3 spans 14 residues. CDR1 and CDR2 (germline): GTSNPN, SVGIG (reference sequence). The V and J ends lost 6 bases and 5 bases respectively, with 16 bases between them. The chain's CDR3 is CACASGTGNEKLFF. CDR3 in DNA: TGTGCCTGTGCCTCGGGGACTGGGAATGAAAAACTGTTTTTT.

This chain links TRBV6-2 or TRBV6-3 with TRBJ2-5, with 7 bases identical to TRBD1. The CDR3 is 15 amino acids. Germline assignment: CDR1 MNHEY and CDR2 SVGEGT. Trimming took 5 bases from V and 7 from J; bases not matched to a gene: 13. CDR3 bases: TGTGCCAGCAGTAAGGAGTTAACAGGGGTGGGGACCCAGTACTTC. Amino acid sequence: CASSKELTGVGTQYF.

This chain uses TRBV30 with TRBJ1-1; 7 bases line up with TRBD1. Unmatched junction bases numbered 11, after V lost 5 bases and J lost 5 bases. CDR3 length: 14 amino acids. In germline, CDR1 is GTSNPN, CDR2 SVGIG (reference sequence). Written as DNA, the CDR3 is TGTGCCTGGCAGACAGGGAGTAAGGGGACTGAAGCTTTCTTT. Amino acid sequence: CAWQTGSKGTEAFF.

Here the CDR3 reads CASSPVVGGTSQYF. The CDR3 nucleotides read TGTGCCAGCAGCCCCGTCGTGGGAGGTACTAGCCAGTACTTC. The chain uses TRBV9 and TRBJ2-5, with D tentatively TRBD2 (6 bases). Trimming took 4 bases from V and 10 from J, leaving 20 bases between them. The CDR3 consists of 14 residues. Germline CDR1 SGDLS, CDR2 YYNGEE.

This chain connects TRBV2 to TRBJ2-7; D perhaps matches TRBD1 (5 bases). Germline-derived CDR1 and CDR2 are SNHLY and FYNNEI. With 4 bases removed from V and 7 bases from J, the gap between germline ends came to 14 bases. The length of the CDR3 is 13 residues. CDR3 sequence: CASSAAGFREQYF. DNA of the CDR3: TGTGCCAGCAGTGCGGCAGGGTTTAGAGAGCAGTACTTC.

The J gene is TRBJ1-1, the V gene TRBV3-1 (or the pseudogene TRBV3-2); TRBD1 aligns across 9 bases. V gave up 3 bases and J gave up 11 bases; unmatched junction bases: 4. This CDR3 is 12 amino acids long. Germline V gene sequence: CDR1 LGHDT, CDR2 YNNKEL (reference sequence). As DNA, the CDR3 is TGTGCCAGCAGCCAGACAGGGGGATGGGCTTTCTTT. Protein product: CASSQTGGWAFF.

As to this clone: Within the sample, other DNA sequences also encode this same CDR3. The chain employs TRBV5-1 and TRBJ2-3, with TRBD2 matching 7 bases. Losses at the gene ends were 0 bases for V and 0 bases for J; bases not matched to a gene: 1. From germline, CDR1 is SGHRS and CDR2 YFSETQ. This CDR3 has 15 amino acids. DNA for the CDR3: TGCGCCAGCAGCTTGGAGCGGGGAAGCACAGATACGCAGTATTTT. Its translation is CASSLERGSTDTQYF.

The chain joins TRBV7-9 to TRBJ2-1; either TRBD1 or TRBD2 may supply D (5 bases each). The germline V and J ends were trimmed by 5 bases and 1 base, with 15 bases remaining between them. The CDR3 consists of 16 residues. From germline, CDR1 is SEHNR and CDR2 FQNEAQ (reference sequence). The CDR3 spells CASSGRDRFSYNEQFF. CDR3 sequence (DNA): TGTGCCAGCAGCGGCCGGGACCGGTTTTCCTACAATGAGCAGTTCTTC. The entire variable domain, with the rest obtained from reference TRBV7-9 and TRBJ2-1, is as follows: DTGVSQNPRHKITKRGQNVTFRCDPISEHNRLYWYRQTLGQGPEFLTYFQNEAQLEKSRLLSDRFSAERPKGSFSTLEIQRTEQGDSAMYLCASSGRDRFSYNEQFFGPGTRLTVL.

V and J are TRBV11-2 and TRBJ1-1; a possible D gene is TRBD1 (5 bases). This CDR3 region has 13 residues. Germline V gives CDR1 SGHAT, CDR2 FQNNGV. Trimming removed 1 base at V and 7 bases at J, with 10 bases between. The CDR3 DNA sequence: TGTGCCAGCAGCTTAGTTCGGGGGGGTGAAGCTTTCTTT. Translated: CASSLVRGGEAFF.

The chain links TRBV20-1 to TRBJ2-4; D remains ambiguous. This CDR3 is 10 amino acids long. Germline values: CDR1 DFQATT, CDR2 SNEGSKA (reference sequence). Trimming took off 6 bases at V and 9 bases at J, with 9 bases between the two ends. This chain's CDR3 is CSAPLSIQYF. CDR3 DNA: TGCAGTGCCCCCCTGAGCATTCAGTACTTC.

The chain has TRBV7-8 and TRBJ2-3, with 8 positions matching TRBD2. The CDR3 runs 13 residues. Germline V CDR1 and CDR2: SGHVS, FQNEAQ. Trimming removed 5 bases from V and 7 bases from J; junction bases left unmatched: 5. The CDR3 nucleotides are TGTGCCAGCAGCCCGGGAGGGCGGAATACGCAGTATTTT. Protein product: CASSPGGRNTQYF.

The CDR3 reads CASSLVSQSTGELFF. The CDR3 DNA reads TGTGCCAGCAGCTTAGTCTCACAGAGCACCGGGGAGCTGTTTTTT. The rearrangement joins TRBV7-6 to TRBJ2-2, with D hard to call. This CDR3 region has 15 residues. CDR1 and CDR2 (germline): SGHVS, FNYEAQ. The V end was cut by 1 base, the J end by 4 bases, with 10 bases between.

The J gene is TRBJ2-3, the V gene TRBV10-3; 13 nucleotides line up with TRBD2. The germline gives CDR1 ENHRY, CDR2 SYGVKD. This CDR3 is 15 amino acids long. J lost 0 bases, V lost 7 bases, and 1 base had no gene match. The CDR3 here is CAITTSGRSTDTQYF. The CDR3 DNA reads as TGTGCCATCACGACTAGCGGGAGGAGCACAGATACGCAGTATTTT.

The V gene is TRBV3-1 (or the pseudogene TRBV3-2), the J gene TRBJ1-1; TRBD1 is a possible D gene (6 bases). The ends were cut back, 3 bases at V and 8 bases at J, with 16 bases in the middle. Germline V gene data show CDR1 as LGHDT and CDR2 as YNNKEL (reference sequence). CDR3 length equals 14 residues. The CDR3 DNA is TGTGCCAGCAGCCAGCCGGGACCGGGGGCCGAAGCTTTCTTT. Residues: CASSQPGPGAEAFF.

CDR3 residues: CASSFFRLAVYNEQFF. The CDR3 DNA follows: TGTGCCAGCAGCTTTTTTCGTTTAGCCGTCTACAATGAGCAGTTCTTC. The rearrangement uses TRBV7-8 and TRBJ2-1; D is unclear. CDR1 SGHVS and CDR2 FQNEAQ come from the germline V gene. Trimming left V 3 bases short and J 3 bases short, with 15 bases between. CDR3 size: 16 residues.

This chain connects TRBV7-9 to TRBJ2-7; D unclear. Germline V lookup: CDR1 SEHNR, CDR2 FQNEAQ (reference sequence). The length of the CDR3 is 12 residues. V lost 5 bases to trimming and J lost 4 bases, with 9 bases between them. The CDR3 bases are TGTGCCAGCAGCCCCCCTGGGTACGAGCAGTACTTC. Translating it yields CASSPPGYEQYF.

V usage is TRBV28 and J usage is TRBJ1-5; 7 positions match TRBD1. Trimming took 10 bases from V and 5 from J; bases not matched to a gene: 8. The CDR3 sequence is 13 residues long. Germline CDR1 is MDHEN and CDR2 is SYDVKM. CDR3 DNA: TGTGCCAACCAGGGGGGGTTTGATCAGCCCCAGCATTTT. It yields the protein CANQGGFDQPQHF.

CDR3 sequence reads: CASSQSSYYGYTF. CDR3 nucleotides: TGTGCCAGCAGTCAATCGTCATACTATGGCTACACCTTC. The chain joins TRBV6-2 or TRBV6-3 to TRBJ1-2, with D uncertain. Germline-derived CDR1 and CDR2 are MNHEY and SVGEGT. The germline V and J ends were trimmed by 5 bases and 3 bases, with 10 bases remaining between them. CDR3 size: 13 residues.

The CDR3 region is CASRLMGGGDQPQHF. DNA for the CDR3: TGTGCCAGTCGGCTCATGGGAGGGGGGGATCAGCCCCAGCATTTT. The chain recombines TRBV28 with TRBJ1-5; a possible D gene is TRBD1 (6 bases). This CDR3 is 15 amino acids long. Germline assignment: CDR1 MDHEN and CDR2 SYDVKM. The V end was cut by 9 bases, the J end by 5 bases, with 20 bases between.

V gene TRBV9 combines with J gene TRBJ1-3, with a tentative D call TRBD1 (6 bases). Per germline, CDR1 SGDLS and CDR2 YYNGEE. The CDR3 spans 16 residues. Deletions cut 4 bases from V and 0 bases from J, with 14 bases between. CDR3 coding DNA: TGTGCCAGCAGCCCGAGGGGGGGCCACTCTGGAAACACCATATATTTT. This encodes CASSPRGGHSGNTIYF.

This rearrangement joins TRBV18 to TRBJ1-1; tentative D call: TRBD1 (5 bases). Between the trimmed V and J ends, which lost 4 bases and 6 bases, there was a span of 9 bases. The CDR3 loop spans 12 amino acids. Germline V gene sequence: CDR1 KGHSH, CDR2 LQKENI. Written as DNA, the CDR3 is TGTGCCAGCTCACAACTGACAGCTGAAGCTTTCTTT. Its translation is CASSQLTAEAFF.

J is TRBJ2-5 and V is TRBV5-1, with no clear D. Trimming pared 2 bases from V and 4 bases from J, leaving 9 bases between. In germline, CDR1 is SGHRS, CDR2 YFSETQ. The CDR3 runs to 13 residues. CDR3 region: CASSLPGGETQYF. CDR3 nucleotide sequence: TGCGCCAGCAGCTTACCTGGCGGAGAGACCCAGTACTTC. The entire variable domain, with the rest obtained from reference TRBV5-1 and TRBJ2-5, is as follows: KAGVTQTPRYLIKTRGQQVTLSCSPISGHRSVSWYQQTPGQGLQFLFEYFSETQRNKGNFPGRFSGRQFSNSRSEMNVSTLELGDSALYLCASSLPGGETQYFGPGTRLLVL.

The chain couples TRBV6-5 to TRBJ1-5, with 7 bases fitting TRBD1. Trimming cost V 4 bases and J 4 bases; bases outside gene matches: 4. Germline V CDR1 and CDR2: MNHEY, SVGAGI. The length of the CDR3 is 14 residues. For the CDR3, the DNA is TGTGCCAGCAGTTCAGGACAGGAAAATCAGCCCCAGCATTTT. Protein: CASSSGQENQPQHF.

The chain couples TRBV2 to TRBJ2-3, with 7 bases matching TRBD2. This CDR3 contains 15 residues. J gave up 2 bases and V 2 bases, and 4 bases lay outside the gene matches. The V gene's germline CDR1 is SNHLY and CDR2 FYNNEI. The CDR3, as DNA: TGTGCCAGCAGTGAATGGGGGGGATTCACAGATACGCAGTATTTT. Translating gives CASSEWGGFTDTQYF.